The entry that follows covers one TCR beta chain sequence. Its specific antigen is unknown. No base quality information exists; no much larger clone differs at one position. This sample is part of a study of Tregs in tolerant kidney transplant recipients (dated by TCRdb to between 2018 and 2020). Regarding the complete study: TCRbeta sequencing was used in the study to identify donor-specific regulatory T cells before combined kidney and bone marrow transplantation, and the identified cells were then tracked after transplant.

Paper-wide results and their limitations: Donor-specific Treg expansion exceeded global Treg expansion in tolerant patients, suggesting antigen-driven rather than nonspecific expansion. Because the PCR primers were changed over time for some patients, nucleotide-level comparison could not be performed across the samples from those patients. Although technical replication error seemed to be minimal, the question of biological reproducibility was not addressed directly. The study was constrained by small patient numbers, and validation of the findings is required in larger populations and under other immunosuppression protocols. The most biologically relevant and donor-specific TCRbeta repertoire appeared to be identified by expanding Tregs with activated donor B cells.

For TCRbeta CDR3 sequencing, genomic DNA from the sorted cells was extracted using the QIAGEN DNeasy Blood and Tissue Kit. High-throughput TCRbeta CDR3 sequencing, which included PCR amplification with bias correction and internal controls, was done commercially through immunoSEQ. The paper's data handling went like this. A unique productive TCRbeta sequence was defined by the CDR3 nucleotide sequence when primers matched, and otherwise by the CDR3 amino acid sequence together with the Vbeta and Jbeta genes. To correct for sorting error, sequences found in more than one sorted population at a frequency ratio of 2:1 or less were discarded, and the remaining shared sequences were assigned to the population with the higher frequency. A sequence counted as donor-reactive if, in CFSE-low cells, the sequence had a frequency of at least 0.01% and was expanded at least 5-fold compared with unstimulated cells. Jensen-Shannon divergence calculated on the top 100 TCRbeta sequences ranked by frequency was used to measure repertoire divergence. For any sample with multiple sequencing runs, sorting error was corrected in each run separately before the runs were pooled. Drawn from immuneACCESS, this table holds only the in-frame rearrangements with V and J called that TCRdb kept. Clones are partly lost; checked studies trace under half to an unresolved V gene and leave the rest unexplained. That table furnishes V, J and clone size, whereas the DNA furnished D and trimming. The sample includes 40,000 to 50,000 clones, with 89% observed a single time. The ten largest make up around 15% of the sample.

The transplants used related donors along with nonmyeloablative bone marrow transplantation, and in the human trials mixed chimerism was transient. Unstimulated Tregs (CD4+CD25+CD127-), CD4+ non-Tregs (CD4+CD25-), CD4 and CD8 cells were FACS-sorted from thawed PBMCs. The patients were 4 recipients of combined kidney and bone marrow transplants from the ITN036ST trial, and samples were available only for these trial subjects. Healthy control blood was processed to PBMCs by Ficoll density gradient and cryopreserved, and patient PBMCs were collected before and after transplant. This receptor was taken from a human patient who received a combined kidney and bone marrow transplant. Following transplantation, T cells from the graft donor may be among those present. Specimen: CD8+ T cells from blood (PBMCs), collected 12 months after the transplant.

The DNA sequence reads TGTGCCAGCAGCTTCGGACTAGCGGGCCAAGAGACCCAGTACTTC. It encodes CASSFGLAGQETQYF. The V gene is TRBV7-2 and the J gene is TRBJ2-5; 11 nucleotides in the junction match TRBD2. V and J are trimmed by 3 bases and 1 base, and the gene matches miss 1 base of the junction. From cysteine to phenylalanine, the CDR3 is 15 amino acids long. Only the CDR3 portion is preserved as DNA: 45 bases, with reading frame beginning at the first base. CDR1 and CDR2 are read off the germline V gene as SGHTA and FQGNSA.